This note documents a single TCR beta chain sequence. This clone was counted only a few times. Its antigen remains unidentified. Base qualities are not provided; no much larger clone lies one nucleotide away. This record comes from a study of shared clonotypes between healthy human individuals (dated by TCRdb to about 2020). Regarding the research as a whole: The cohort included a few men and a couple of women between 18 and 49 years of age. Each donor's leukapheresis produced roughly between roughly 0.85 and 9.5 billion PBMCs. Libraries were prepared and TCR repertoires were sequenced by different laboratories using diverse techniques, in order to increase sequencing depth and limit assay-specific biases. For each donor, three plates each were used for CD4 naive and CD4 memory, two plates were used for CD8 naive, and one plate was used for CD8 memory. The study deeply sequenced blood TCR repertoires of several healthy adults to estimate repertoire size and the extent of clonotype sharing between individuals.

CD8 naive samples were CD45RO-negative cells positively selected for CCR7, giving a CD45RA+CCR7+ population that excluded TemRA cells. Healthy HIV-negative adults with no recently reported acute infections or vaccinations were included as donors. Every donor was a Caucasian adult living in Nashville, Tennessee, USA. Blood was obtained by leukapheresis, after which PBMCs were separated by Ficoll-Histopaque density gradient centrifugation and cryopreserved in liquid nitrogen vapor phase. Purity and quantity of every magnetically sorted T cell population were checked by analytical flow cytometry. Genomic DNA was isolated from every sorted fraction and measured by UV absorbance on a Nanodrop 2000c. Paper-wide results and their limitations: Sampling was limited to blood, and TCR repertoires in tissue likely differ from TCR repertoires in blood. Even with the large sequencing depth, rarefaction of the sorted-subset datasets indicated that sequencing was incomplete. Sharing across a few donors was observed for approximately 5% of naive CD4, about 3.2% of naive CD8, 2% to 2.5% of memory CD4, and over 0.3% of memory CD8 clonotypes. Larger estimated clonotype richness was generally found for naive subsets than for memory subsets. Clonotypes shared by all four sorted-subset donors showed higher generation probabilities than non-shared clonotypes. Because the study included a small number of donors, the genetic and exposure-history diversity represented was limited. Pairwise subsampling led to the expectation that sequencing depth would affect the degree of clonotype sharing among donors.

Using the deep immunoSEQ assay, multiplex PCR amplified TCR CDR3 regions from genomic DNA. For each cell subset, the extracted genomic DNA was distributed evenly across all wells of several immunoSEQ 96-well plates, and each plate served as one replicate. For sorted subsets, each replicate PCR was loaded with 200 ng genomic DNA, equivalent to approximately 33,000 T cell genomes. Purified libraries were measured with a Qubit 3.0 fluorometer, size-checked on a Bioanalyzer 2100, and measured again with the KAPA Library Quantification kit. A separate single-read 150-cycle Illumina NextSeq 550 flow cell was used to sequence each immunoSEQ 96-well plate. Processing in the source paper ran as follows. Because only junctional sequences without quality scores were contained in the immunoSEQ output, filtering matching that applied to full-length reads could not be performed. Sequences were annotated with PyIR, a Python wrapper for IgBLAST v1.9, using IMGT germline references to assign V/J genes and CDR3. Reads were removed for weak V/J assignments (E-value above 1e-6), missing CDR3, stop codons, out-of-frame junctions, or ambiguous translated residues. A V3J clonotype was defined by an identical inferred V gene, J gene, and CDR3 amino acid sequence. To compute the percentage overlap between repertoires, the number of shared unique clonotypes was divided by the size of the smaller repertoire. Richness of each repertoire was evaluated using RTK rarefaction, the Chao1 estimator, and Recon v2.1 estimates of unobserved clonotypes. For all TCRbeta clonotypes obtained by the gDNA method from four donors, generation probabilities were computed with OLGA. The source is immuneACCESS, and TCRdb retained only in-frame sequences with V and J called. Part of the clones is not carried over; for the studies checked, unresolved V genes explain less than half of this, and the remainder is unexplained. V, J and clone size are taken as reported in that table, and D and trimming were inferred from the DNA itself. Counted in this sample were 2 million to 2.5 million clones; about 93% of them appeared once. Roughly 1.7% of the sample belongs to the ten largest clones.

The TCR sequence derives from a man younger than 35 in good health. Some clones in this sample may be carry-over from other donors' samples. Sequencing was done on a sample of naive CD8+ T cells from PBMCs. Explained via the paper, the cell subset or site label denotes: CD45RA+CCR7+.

The CDR3 sequence is CAWSVSWDQPQHF. The DNA sequence is as follows: TGTGCCTGGAGTGTAAGCTGGGATCAGCCCCAGCATTTT. The chain was built from TRBV30 and TRBJ1-5, with an unclear D gene assignment. A distance of 8 bases separates the germline ends of V and J, which lose 0 bases and 5 bases respectively. The CDR3, from cysteine to phenylalanine, totals 13 residues. The CDR3 DNA has 39 bases and is translated from base 1. According to the germline V gene (reference sequence), CDR1 reads GTSNPN and CDR2 reads SVGIG.